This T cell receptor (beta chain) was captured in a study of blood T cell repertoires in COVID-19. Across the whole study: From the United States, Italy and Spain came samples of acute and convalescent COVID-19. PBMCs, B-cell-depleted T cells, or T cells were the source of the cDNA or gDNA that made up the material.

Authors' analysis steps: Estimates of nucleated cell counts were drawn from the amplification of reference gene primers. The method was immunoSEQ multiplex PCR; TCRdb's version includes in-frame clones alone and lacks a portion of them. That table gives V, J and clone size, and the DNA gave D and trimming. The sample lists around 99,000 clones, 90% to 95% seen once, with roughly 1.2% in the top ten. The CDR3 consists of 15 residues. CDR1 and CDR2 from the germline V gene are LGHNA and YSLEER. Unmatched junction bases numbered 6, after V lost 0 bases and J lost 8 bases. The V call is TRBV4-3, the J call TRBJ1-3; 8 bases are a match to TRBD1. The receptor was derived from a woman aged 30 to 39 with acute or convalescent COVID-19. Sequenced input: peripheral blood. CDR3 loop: CASSQDPGGSYTIYF. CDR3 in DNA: TGCGCCAGCAGCCAAGATCCAGGGGGCAGTTACACCATATATTTT.